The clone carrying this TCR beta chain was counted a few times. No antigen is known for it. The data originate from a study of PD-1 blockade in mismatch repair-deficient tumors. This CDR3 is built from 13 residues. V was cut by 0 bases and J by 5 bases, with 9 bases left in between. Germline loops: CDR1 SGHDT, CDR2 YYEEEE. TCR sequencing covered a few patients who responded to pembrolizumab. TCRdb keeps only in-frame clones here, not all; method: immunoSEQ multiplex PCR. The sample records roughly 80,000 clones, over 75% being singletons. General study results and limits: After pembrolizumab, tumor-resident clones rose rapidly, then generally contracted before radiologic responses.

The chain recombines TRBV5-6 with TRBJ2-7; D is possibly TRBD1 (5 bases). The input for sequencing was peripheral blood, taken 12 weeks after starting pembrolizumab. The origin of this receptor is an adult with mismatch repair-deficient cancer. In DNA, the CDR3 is TGTGCCAGCAGCTTGGGGGGCGTCAACGAGCAGTACTTC. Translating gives CASSLGGVNEQYF.